The 9 T cell receptor beta chains below were found in one sample sequenced in a study of control samples from healthy donors and cancer patients. The repertoire was sequenced with immunoSEQ multiplex PCR; TCRdb's copy has only in-frame clones and lacks some. The sample holds under 200,000 clones, 85% to 95% seen once. The sample consisted of blood. These TCRs come from a woman aged 40 to 50 in good health.

This rearrangement joins TRBV19 to TRBJ1-1; 10 positions agree with TRBD1. The V gene's germline CDR1 is LNHDA and CDR2 SQIVND (reference sequence). Losses at the gene ends were 6 bases for V and 10 bases for J; bases not matched to a gene: 8. The CDR3 extends over 13 amino acids. CDR3 DNA: TGTGCCAGTAGCCGGGACAGGGGATATGGAGCTTTCTTT. Translating gives CASSRDRGYGAFF. The complete variable domain, with remaining parts taken from reference TRBV19 and TRBJ1-1, reads DGGITQSPKYLFRKEGQNVTLSCEQNLNHDAMYWYRQDPGQGLRLIYYSQIVNDFQKGDIAEGYSVSREKKESFPLTVTSAQKNPTAFYLCASSRDRGYGAFFGQGTRLTVV.

The CDR3 is CAISEVVGDPNEQFF. CDR3 DNA sequence: TGTGCCATCAGTGAGGTTGTGGGAGATCCCAATGAGCAGTTCTTC. The V call is TRBV10-3, the J call TRBJ2-1; possibly TRBD2 for D (5 bases). Germline CDR1 reads ENHRY; CDR2 reads SYGVKD. V was cut by 2 bases and J by 6 bases, with 14 bases left in between. The CDR3 consists of 15 residues.

The rearrangement uses TRBV12-3 or TRBV12-4 and TRBJ1-1; 8 bases align to TRBD1. The CDR3 is 13 amino acids. V shed 8 bases, J shed 6 bases, and the junction held 8 bases outside the gene matches. The CDR3 DNA is TGTGCCAGCCGCTCAGTGGGACAGGCTGAAGCTTTCTTT. It encodes CASRSVGQAEAFF.

The chain uses TRBV19 and TRBJ1-1; D is perhaps TRBD1 (5 bases). V shed 5 bases and J shed 3 bases, with 16 bases lying between them. Germline assignment: CDR1 LNHDA and CDR2 SQIVND (reference sequence). The CDR3 length is 15 residues. As DNA, the CDR3 is TGTGCCAGTAGTCCGCAGCCCCGGGGGTACACTGAAGCTTTCTTT. This encodes CASSPQPRGYTEAFF.

The chain carries TRBV11-2 and TRBJ1-4; 7 bases are a match to TRBD1. The germline V gene encodes CDR1 SGHAT and CDR2 FQNNGV. The CDR3 loop spans 15 amino acids. V was pared by 5 bases and J by 2 bases, with 5 bases of the junction left unmatched. As DNA, the CDR3 is TGTGCCAGCAGCGTCCAGGGGGGCACTAATGAAAAACTGTTTTTT. As protein: CASSVQGGTNEKLFF.

The chain recombines TRBV7-2 with TRBJ1-2, with D perhaps matching TRBD1 (6 bases). Germline CDR1 reads SGHTA; CDR2 reads FQGNSA. The V end was cut by 5 bases, the J end by 0 bases, with 10 bases between. This CDR3 has 14 amino acids. The CDR3 here is CASSQGHANYGYTF. Here the CDR3 DNA reads TGTGCCAGCAGCCAGGGGCACGCTAACTATGGCTACACCTTC.

This chain uses TRBV6-5 with TRBJ1-3; D unresolved. V gave up 6 bases and J gave up 2 bases, with 11 bases separating them. Germline loops: CDR1 MNHEY, CDR2 SVGAGI. This CDR3 is built from 14 residues. The CDR3 bases are TGTGCCAGCAGGCCCGGGGTGGCTGGAAACACCATATATTTT. Amino acids: CASRPGVAGNTIYF.

The chain joins TRBV4-3 to TRBJ1-2; 8 nucleotides agree with TRBD1. The CDR3 has 16 residues. Unmatched junction bases numbered 7, after V lost 3 bases and J lost 1 base. Germline CDR1 LGHNA, CDR2 YSLEER. CDR3 amino acids: CASSHLLTGDNYGYTF. CDR3 nucleotide sequence: TGCGCCAGCAGCCATCTCCTGACAGGGGATAACTATGGCTACACCTTC.

The rearrangement uses TRBV3-1 (or the pseudogene TRBV3-2) and TRBJ1-1; weak D call: TRBD1 (5 bases). The germline V gene has CDR1 LGHDT and CDR2 YNNKEL (reference sequence). This CDR3 has 14 amino acids. V was clipped by 4 bases and J by 5 bases, with 14 bases between them. The CDR3 sequence is CASSLKGRGTEAFF. CDR3 coding DNA: TGTGCCAGCAGCCTTAAGGGGCGTGGGACTGAAGCTTTCTTT.